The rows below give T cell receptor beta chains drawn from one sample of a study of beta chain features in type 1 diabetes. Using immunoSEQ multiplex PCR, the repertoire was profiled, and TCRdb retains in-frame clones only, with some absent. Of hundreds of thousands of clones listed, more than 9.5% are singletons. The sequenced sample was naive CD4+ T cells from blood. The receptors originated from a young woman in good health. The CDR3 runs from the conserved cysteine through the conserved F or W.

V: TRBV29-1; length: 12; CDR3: CSAAPGLETQYF
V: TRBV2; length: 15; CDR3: CASSEGPWGEETQYF
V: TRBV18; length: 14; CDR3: CASSPTGVLDTQYF
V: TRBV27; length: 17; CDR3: CASSRPPGQGTVETQYF
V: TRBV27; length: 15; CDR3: CASSLGGQRRGEAFF
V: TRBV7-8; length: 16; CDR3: CASSLGRTASTDTQYF
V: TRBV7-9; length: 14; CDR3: CASSLLGGTDTQYF
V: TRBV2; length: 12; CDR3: CASSGDNEKLFF
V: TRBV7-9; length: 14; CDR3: CASSPNWGNTEAFF
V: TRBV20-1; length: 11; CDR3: CSGYGGYGYTF
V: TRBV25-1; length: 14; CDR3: CATGRNRGQETQYF
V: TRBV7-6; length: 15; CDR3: CASSSISGRSNIQYF
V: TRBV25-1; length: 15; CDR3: CASSESLEGTDTQYF
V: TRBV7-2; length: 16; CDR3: CASSRYRVKVGGELFF
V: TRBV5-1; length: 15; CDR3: CASSLLAVSYNEQFF
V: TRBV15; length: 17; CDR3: CATSRGGLSASSYEQYF
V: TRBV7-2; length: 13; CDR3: CASSFEGGYEQYF
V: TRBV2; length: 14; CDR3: CASSYRGLNTEAFF
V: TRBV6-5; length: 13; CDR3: CASSYSSGETQYF
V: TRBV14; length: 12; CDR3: CASSQDRAGSVF
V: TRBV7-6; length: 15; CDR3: CASSTGTTNTGELFF
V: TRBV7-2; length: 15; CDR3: CASSLTWTTNNEQFF
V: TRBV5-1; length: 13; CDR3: CASSPRLLETQYF
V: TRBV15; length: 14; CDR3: CATSRIDRGDGYTF
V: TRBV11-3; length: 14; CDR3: CASSLDPRGKRQFF
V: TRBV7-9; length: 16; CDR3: CASRATSALSTDTQYF
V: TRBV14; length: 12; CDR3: CASSQVSTEAFF
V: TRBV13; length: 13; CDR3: CASSLDRVYGYTF
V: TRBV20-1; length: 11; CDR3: CSARHYNEQFF
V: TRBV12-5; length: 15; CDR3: CASGSGQVAAETQYF
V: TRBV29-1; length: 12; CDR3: CSVGASLETQYF
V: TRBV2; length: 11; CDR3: CASGKGNTIYF
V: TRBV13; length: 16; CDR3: CASSDLGAAGKNIQYF
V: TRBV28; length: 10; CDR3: CASRGATQYF
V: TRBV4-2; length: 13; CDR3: CASSQVISGELFF
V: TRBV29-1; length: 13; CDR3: CSVVIQPDEKLFF
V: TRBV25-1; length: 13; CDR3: CASSLRMNTEAFF
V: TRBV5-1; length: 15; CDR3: CASSFVAGAYNEQFF
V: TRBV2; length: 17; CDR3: CASSGWDSYKTNYGYTF
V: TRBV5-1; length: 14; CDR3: CASSPKQGSGELFF
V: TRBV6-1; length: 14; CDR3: CASNRGGITDTQYF
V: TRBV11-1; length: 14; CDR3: CASSFLGQNNEQFF
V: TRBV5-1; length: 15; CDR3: CASSPVRGDNSPLHF
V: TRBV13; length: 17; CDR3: CASSLTAPSGGWETQYF
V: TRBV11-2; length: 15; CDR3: CASSLGWDRADEQFF
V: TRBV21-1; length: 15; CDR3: CASSPPLKSSYEQYF
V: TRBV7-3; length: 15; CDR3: CASSLTQIGANVLTF
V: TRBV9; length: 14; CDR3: CASSPTGTEETQYF